The rows below give T cell receptor beta chains drawn from one sample of a study of cytomegalovirus exposure and HLA in healthy donors. Clones were read by immunoSEQ multiplex PCR, and TCRdb kept only the in-frame ones, dropping some. The table shows more than 110,000 clones, with roughly four fifths occurring only once. The source material was PBMCs. The source is a woman aged 35 to 49 in good health and CMV-seronegative. CDR3s include the opening cysteine and the closing phenylalanine or tryptophan. A D gene is named only where the DNA matches it firmly. The listing skips clone size in some rows; elsewhere it reads once, few, many or a size class.

TRBJ2-3 | . | . | TRBV7-6 | CASATISTDTQYF | TGTGCCAGCGCGACTATTAGCACAGATACGCAGTATTTT
TRBJ2-1 | . | once | TRBV12-5 | CASGSPTGLFSYNEQFF | TGTGCTAGTGGTTCCCCGACAGGTCTTTTCTCCTACAATGAGCAGTTCTTC
TRBJ1-6 | . | . | TRBV7-6 | CASSLSAGPLHF | TGTGCCAGCAGCTTGAGCGCGGGGCCCCTCCACTTT
TRBJ2-3 | . | . | TRBV4-2 | CASSQDRRGGSDTQYF | TGTGCCAGCAGCCAAGACAGGAGGGGGGGATCAGATACGCAGTATTTT
TRBJ2-5 | . | . | TRBV6-1 | CASSDDGGEETQYF | TGTGCCAGCAGTGATGACGGGGGAGAGGAGACCCAGTACTTC
TRBJ1-5 | . | . | TRBV6-1 | CASSELSSNQPQHF | TGTGCCAGCAGTGAATTAAGCAGCAATCAGCCCCAGCATTTT
TRBJ2-5 | TRBD2 | . | TRBV4-3 | CASSQGPAGGRETQYF | TGCGCCAGCAGCCAAGGCCCAGCGGGGGGGCGGGAGACCCAGTACTTC
TRBJ1-1 | . | . | TRBV5-1 | CASSLRTMNTEAFF | TGCGCCAGCAGCTTGCGTACTATGAACACTGAAGCTTTCTTT
TRBJ1-1 | . | few | TRBV19 | CASTLRRGPSATEAFF | TGTGCCAGTACCCTTCGTAGAGGGCCCTCGGCCACTGAAGCTTTCTTT
TRBJ2-1 | . | . | TRBV10-3 | CAISDEGSYNEQFF | TGTGCCATCAGTGATGAGGGATCCTACAATGAGCAGTTCTTC
TRBJ2-1 | TRBD1 | . | TRBV5-1 | CASSFTGARGQGKDNEQFF | TGCGCCAGCAGCTTCACCGGGGCACGAGGACAGGGCAAAGACAATGAGCAGTTCTTC
TRBJ1-1 | . | . | TRBV29-1 | CSVEDTVGAFF | TGCAGCGTTGAAGATACGGTCGGAGCTTTCTTT
TRBJ1-4 | TRBD1 | . | TRBV11-2 | CASSLVAGTGPSEGLFF | TGTGCCAGCAGCTTAGTAGCTGGGACAGGGCCAAGTGAGGGACTGTTTTTT
TRBJ2-5 | TRBD1 | . | TRBV29-1 | CSAGQGINQETQYF | TGCAGCGCTGGACAGGGTATAAACCAAGAGACCCAGTACTTC
TRBJ2-3 | TRBD2 | . | TRBV27 | CASSTGLQSLGTDTQYF | TGTGCCAGCAGCACGGGACTACAAAGCCTAGGGACAGATACGCAGTATTTT
TRBJ1-2 | . | . | TRBV7-8 | CASSGGGGGDYGYTF | TGTGCCAGCAGCGGCGGTGGTGGGGGGGACTATGGCTACACCTTC
TRBJ2-5 | TRBD1 | . | TRBV5-4 | CASSRNDRAKETQYF | TGTGCCAGCAGCCGAAATGACAGGGCGAAGGAGACCCAGTACTTC
TRBJ1-1 | . | . | TRBV10-2 | CASSVTVMNTEAFF | TGCGCCAGCAGTGTCACGGTGATGAACACTGAAGCTTTCTTT
TRBJ1-1 | . | . | TRBV19 | CASSPRDSRNTEAFF | TGTGCCAGTAGTCCGCGAGACAGTCGGAACACTGAAGCTTTCTTT
TRBJ1-1 | . | . | TRBV10-3 | CAISELPGTEAFF | TGTGCCATCAGTGAGCTCCCAGGGACTGAAGCTTTCTTT
TRBJ1-1 | . | once | TRBV4-3 | CASSQDSRNTEAFF | TGCGCCAGCAGCCAAGATAGCAGAAACACTGAAGCTTTCTTT
TRBJ1-1 | . | . | TRBV5-1 | CASSIRVSAEAFF | TGCGCCAGCAGCATCAGGGTTTCAGCTGAAGCTTTCTTT
TRBJ1-4 | TRBD1 | . | TRBV5-1 | CASSIQQGSEEKLFF | TGCGCCAGCAGCATACAACAGGGGTCGGAGGAAAAACTGTTTTTT
TRBJ1-3 | . | medium-sized | TRBV4-1 | CASSQVRGSGNTIYF | TGCGCCAGCAGCCAAGTAAGGGGCTCTGGAAACACCATATATTTT
TRBJ2-7 | TRBD1 | . | TRBV5-1 | CASSLTGAAYEQYF | TGCGCCAGCAGCTTGACAGGGGCAGCGTACGAGCAGTACTTC
TRBJ2-5 | TRBD1 | . | TRBV7-2 | CASSLGWDVGGETQYF | TGTGCCAGCAGCTTAGGGTGGGACGTAGGGGGCGAGACCCAGTACTTC
TRBJ1-1 | TRBD1 | few | TRBV6-6 | CASSYGQDEAFF | TGTGCCAGCAGTTATGGACAGGATGAAGCTTTCTTT
TRBJ2-1 | . | . | TRBV4-1 | CASSHGGGQFNNEQFF | TGCGCCAGCAGCCATGGCGGCGGACAATTCAACAATGAGCAGTTCTTC
TRBJ2-5 | . | . | TRBV11-2 | CASSEGHGAGETQYF | TGTGCCAGCAGCGAGGGACACGGAGCGGGGGAGACCCAGTACTTC
TRBJ2-1 | TRBD1 | . | TRBV7-2 | CASSRYKTGGSYNEQFF | TGTGCCAGCAGCCGATACAAGACAGGGGGTTCCTACAATGAGCAGTTCTTC
TRBJ2-1 | . | . | TRBV7-9 | CASSPVGSYRNEQFF | TGTGCCAGCAGCCCCGTCGGTTCCTACCGGAATGAGCAGTTCTTC
TRBJ2-1 | TRBD2 | . | TRBV7-3 | CASSTLLMSGESDEQFF | TGTGCCAGCAGCACCCTTTTAATGAGCGGGGAAAGCGATGAGCAGTTCTTC
TRBJ2-1 | TRBD2 | . | TRBV9 | CASGRRGGRDNEQFF | TGTGCCAGCGGCCGGCGGGGGGGGAGGGACAATGAGCAGTTCTTC
TRBJ2-1 | TRBD1 | . | TRBV4-2 | CASSQDRTGNNEQFF | TGTGCCAGCAGCCAAGATAGGACAGGCAACAATGAGCAGTTCTTC
TRBJ2-1 | . | . | TRBV9 | CASSVGQRNNEQFF | TGTGCCAGCAGCGTAGGACAGAGAAACAATGAGCAGTTCTTC
TRBJ1-1 | . | once | TRBV2 | CASTLEEAAEAFF | TGTGCCAGCACCCTCGAGGAGGCAGCTGAAGCTTTCTTT
TRBJ2-7 | TRBD1 | . | TRBV7-6 | CASSPGRDRGGEQYF | TGTGCCAGCAGCCCTGGGCGGGACAGGGGGGGAGAGCAGTACTTC
TRBJ1-1 | . | few | TRBV11-2 | CASSLTAGNTEAFF | TGTGCCAGCAGCTTAACGGCAGGGAACACTGAAGCTTTCTTT
TRBJ2-3 | TRBD2 | . | TRBV5-1 | CASSFSGGTSDTQYF | TGCGCCAGCAGCTTTAGCGGGGGGACCTCAGATACGCAGTATTTT
TRBJ2-3 | TRBD1 | . | TRBV7-9 | CASSFGTGGYF | TGTGCCAGCAGCTTCGGGACAGGGGGGTATTTT
TRBJ2-3 | TRBD1 | . | TRBV11-2 | CASSQNNRGRTDTQYF | TGTGCCAGCAGCCAAAATAACAGGGGAAGGACAGATACGCAGTATTTT
TRBJ2-5 | TRBD2 | . | TRBV4-2 | CASSQELAGGDETQYF | TGTGCCAGCAGCCAAGAGTTAGCGGGGGGGGATGAGACCCAGTACTTC
TRBJ1-1 | . | . | TRBV7-9 | CASRFRDTRTEAFF | TGTGCCAGCAGATTCAGGGACACGCGCACTGAAGCTTTCTTT